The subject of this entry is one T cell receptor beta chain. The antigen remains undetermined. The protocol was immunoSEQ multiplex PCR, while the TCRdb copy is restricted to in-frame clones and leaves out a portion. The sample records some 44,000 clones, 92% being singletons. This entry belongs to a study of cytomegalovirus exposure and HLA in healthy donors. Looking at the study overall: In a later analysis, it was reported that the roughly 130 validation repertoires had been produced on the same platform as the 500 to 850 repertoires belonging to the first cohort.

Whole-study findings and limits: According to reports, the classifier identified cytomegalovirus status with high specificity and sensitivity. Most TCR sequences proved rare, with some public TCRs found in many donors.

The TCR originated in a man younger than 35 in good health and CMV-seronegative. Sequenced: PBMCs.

The CDR3 sequence is CASSLDGGNQPQHF. CDR3 sequence (DNA): TGCGCCAGCAGCTTGGATGGAGGCAATCAGCCCCAGCATTTT. This chain connects TRBV5-1 to TRBJ1-5; D call uncertain. The ends were cut back, 0 bases at V and 2 bases at J, with 6 bases in the middle. Per germline, CDR1 SGHRS and CDR2 YFSETQ. The CDR3 covers 14 residues.